The 32 T cell receptor beta chains reported below all come from one sample, sequenced in a study of graft-versus-host responses after intestinal transplantation. Method: immunoSEQ multiplex PCR; TCRdb's copy keeps in-frame clones and lacks some. The sample includes roughly 3,000 clones, around three quarters seen only once; the top ten take approximately 7%. Graft tissue processing released intraepithelial and lamina propria lymphocytes. This specimen consisted of ileum tissue, obtained roughly 18 and 21 days after intestinal transplantation. Receptors originate from a human patient who received an intestinal transplant, so some T cells may come from the graft donor.

The chain recombines TRBV13 with TRBJ1-2; TRBD1 is a possible D gene (6 bases). With 5 bases removed from V and 2 bases from J, the gap between germline ends came to 12 bases. CDR1 and CDR2 (germline): PRHDT, FYEKMQ (reference sequence). This CDR3 region has 14 residues. The CDR3 DNA reads TGTGCCAGCAGCACACGGGACACCAACTATGGCTACACCTTC. Translation gives CASSTRDTNYGYTF. Supplemented by reference TRBV13 and TRBJ1-2, the full variable domain reads AAGVIQSPRHLIKEKRETATLKCYPIPRHDTVYWYQQGPGQDPQFLISFYEKMQSDKGSIPDRFSAQQFSDYHSELNMSSLELGDSALYFCASSTRDTNYGYTFGSGTRLTVV.

V is TRBV27 and J is TRBJ2-5; the D gene is possibly TRBD2 (5 bases). This CDR3 contains 15 residues. Germline V lookup: CDR1 MNHEY, CDR2 SMNVEV (reference sequence). The ends were cut back, 6 bases at V and 3 bases at J, with 17 bases in the middle. The CDR3 sequence: CASSRGRAGKETQYF. CDR3 DNA sequence: TGTGCCAGCAGCCGTGGAAGGGCGGGTAAAGAGACCCAGTACTTC.

The rearrangement uses TRBV15 and TRBJ2-1; unclear D gene. Trimming took off 0 bases at V and 8 bases at J, with 8 bases between the two ends. This CDR3 has 13 amino acids. Germline V lookup: CDR1 LNHNV, CDR2 YYDKDF (reference sequence). The CDR3 coding sequence is TGTGCCACCAGCAGAGATTTAGTGGATGAGCAGTTCTTC. Protein: CATSRDLVDEQFF.

The chain employs TRBV28 and TRBJ2-1, with D perhaps TRBD2 (5 bases). The germline CDR1 and CDR2 sequences are MDHEN and SYDVKM. The CDR3 length is 12 residues. V lost 3 bases, J lost 9 bases, and 9 bases lay in between. The CDR3 region is CASSFGVGEQFF. The CDR3 DNA reads as TGTGCCAGCAGTTTCGGGGTTGGTGAGCAGTTCTTC.

This clone was observed a few times. The rearrangement joins TRBV19 to TRBJ1-4; no definite D call. Germline values: CDR1 LNHDA, CDR2 SQIVND (reference sequence). The CDR3 covers 13 residues. V shed 5 bases and J shed 6 bases, with 10 bases lying between them. The CDR3 nucleotides read TGTGCCAGTAGTTACGTCGAGTATGAAAAACTGTTTTTT. It encodes CASSYVEYEKLFF.

The chain uses TRBV27 and TRBJ2-1; 7 bases align to TRBD2. J lost 0 bases, V lost 3 bases, and 2 bases had no gene match. Germline V lookup: CDR1 MNHEY, CDR2 SMNVEV (reference sequence). The CDR3 contains 15 residues. CDR3 nucleotides: TGTGCCAGCAGTTTGCGGGGGACCTCCTACAATGAGCAGTTCTTC. Its translation: CASSLRGTSYNEQFF.

This clone was observed a handful of times. The chain employs TRBV10-1 and TRBJ2-5, with D perhaps assigned TRBD1 or TRBD2 (7 bases each). Germline V gives CDR1 WNHNN, CDR2 SYGVQD (reference sequence). There are 16 residues in the CDR3. V gave up 5 bases and J gave up 5 bases, with 21 bases separating them. CDR3 amino acids: CASSPSQGGGRETQYF. In DNA form, the CDR3 reads TGCGCCAGCAGTCCTTCCCAGGGAGGGGGCAGGGAGACCCAGTACTTC.

This rearrangement joins TRBV5-1 to TRBJ1-1; no firm D call. Trimming left V 1 base short and J 2 bases short, with 12 bases between. The CDR3 runs to 15 residues. Germline values: CDR1 SGHRS, CDR2 YFSETQ. The CDR3 spells CASSLSWGENTEAFF. The CDR3 DNA reads TGCGCCAGCAGCTTGTCTTGGGGAGAAAACACTGAAGCTTTCTTT.

The V gene is TRBV4-1, the J gene TRBJ1-4; a weak D match, TRBD1 (6 bases). The germline gives CDR1 MGHRA, CDR2 YSYEKL. Trimming stripped 4 bases from V and 2 bases from J, with 17 bases between. This CDR3 has 17 residues. CDR3 sequence reads: CASSRTAGDRTNEKLFF. The CDR3 DNA is TGCGCCAGCAGCCGGACCGCAGGGGACCGGACTAATGAAAAACTGTTTTTT.

The table lists this clone with a few counts. The chain has TRBV11-1 and TRBJ2-5; unclear D gene. Looked up from germline, CDR1 is SGHAT and CDR2 is FQDESV (reference sequence). Trimming removed 3 bases at V and 4 bases at J, with 12 bases between. The CDR3 consists of 14 residues. CDR3 sequence (DNA): TGTGCCAGCAGCTTCAACTCAGTGGGAGAGACCCAGTACTTC. Residues: CASSFNSVGETQYF. The full variable domain, rest sourced from reference TRBV11-1 and TRBJ2-5, is EAEVAQSPRYKITEKSQAVAFWCDPISGHATLYWYRQILGQGPELLVQFQDESVVDDSQLPKDRFSAERLKGVDSTLKIQPAELGDSAMYLCASSFNSVGETQYFGPGTRLLVL.

The chain couples TRBV28 to TRBJ1-5; tentative D call: TRBD1 (5 bases). The CDR3 is 16 amino acids. Trimming cost V 3 bases and J 7 bases, with 19 bases left between them. Germline loops: CDR1 MDHEN, CDR2 SYDVKM. The CDR3 protein is CASSFGFSGERQPQHF. CDR3 DNA: TGTGCCAGCAGTTTTGGTTTTTCGGGGGAGAGGCAGCCCCAGCATTTT.

This chain uses TRBV5-1 with TRBJ2-2, with 10 bases lining up with TRBD2. CDR1 and CDR2 (germline): SGHRS, YFSETQ. The junction had 12 bases not matched to a gene; V was cut back by 10 bases and J by 0 bases. This CDR3 is built from 17 residues. The CDR3 protein is CASASTSGATNTGELFF. The CDR3 DNA reads TGCGCCTCAGCGTCAACTAGCGGGGCAACGAACACCGGGGAGCTGTTTTTT.

This clone has just one count. V and J are TRBV4-2 and TRBJ2-1, with 7 bases aligning to TRBD2. CDR1 is LGHNA, CDR2 YNFKEQ, per germline. The junction had 18 bases not matched to a gene; V was cut back by 4 bases and J by 0 bases. The CDR3 runs 20 residues. CDR3 region: CASSPEGAGPAQGSYNEQFF. The CDR3 DNA sequence: TGTGCCAGCAGCCCCGAGGGAGCGGGACCTGCTCAGGGCTCCTACAATGAGCAGTTCTTC.

This chain joins TRBV5-3 and TRBJ2-4; no definite D call. TRBV5-3 is marked as an open reading frame, function uncertain. Trimming stripped 4 bases from V and 0 bases from J, with 8 bases between. The CDR3 consists of 14 residues. The chain's CDR3 is CARSPELAKNIQYF. The CDR3 region has the DNA TGTGCCAGAAGCCCAGAACTAGCCAAAAACATTCAGTACTTC.

The V gene is TRBV5-1, the J gene TRBJ1-1; tentative D call: TRBD1 (6 bases). CDR1 SGHRS and CDR2 YFSETQ come from the germline V gene. V shed 1 base and J shed 7 bases, with 14 bases lying between them. The CDR3 sequence is 14 residues long. CDR3: CASSLNLGGNEAFF. Here the CDR3 DNA reads TGCGCCAGCAGCTTGAACTTAGGGGGGAATGAAGCTTTCTTT.

This chain links TRBV27 with TRBJ1-6; tentative D call: TRBD1 (5 bases). Germline lookup yields CDR1 MNHEY and CDR2 SMNVEV (reference sequence). The CDR3 totals 15 residues. V dropped 6 bases and J dropped 10 bases, with 19 bases sitting between them. The CDR3 spells CASRSETGDRSPLHF. CDR3 DNA: TGTGCCAGCAGATCCGAGACGGGGGATCGGTCACCCCTCCACTTT.

The chain is built from TRBV7-3 and TRBJ2-5; the D is unclear. V lost 5 bases and J lost 4, with 14 bases in between. The CDR3 length is 14 residues. Per the germline V gene, CDR1 is SGHTA and CDR2 is FQGTGA. CDR3 protein: CASSPAGKGETQYF. Written as DNA, the CDR3 is TGTGCCAGCAGCCCCGCCGGAAAGGGAGAGACCCAGTACTTC.

The V call is TRBV13, the J call TRBJ2-7; D is uncertain. This CDR3 spans 13 amino acids. Trimming took 2 bases from V and 4 from J, leaving 9 bases between them. CDR1 is PRHDT, CDR2 FYEKMQ, per germline (reference sequence). CDR3 residues: CASSLSTAYEQYF. CDR3 in DNA: TGTGCCAGCAGCTTAAGCACGGCATACGAGCAGTACTTC.

J is TRBJ2-3 and V is TRBV19, with 8 bases aligning to TRBD2. V trimming: 6 bases; J trimming: 5 bases; junction bases outside the gene matches: 4. Germline V gene lookup returns CDR1 LNHDA and CDR2 SQIVND (reference sequence). The CDR3 runs 13 residues. CDR3 coding DNA: TGTGCCAGTAGCGGGGGGGCCGGAGATACGCAGTATTTT. Its protein is CASSGGAGDTQYF.

The chain joins TRBV7-2 to TRBJ2-1, with TRBD2 identical over 8 bases. V trimming: 7 bases; J trimming: 5 bases; junction bases outside the gene matches: 10. CDR3 size: 15 residues. Germline V gene lookup returns CDR1 SGHTA and CDR2 FQGNSA. The CDR3: CASTRGLVRNNEQFF. The DNA for the CDR3 is TGTGCCAGCACCAGGGGACTAGTTCGGAACAATGAGCAGTTCTTC. Based on the CDR3 plus reference TRBV7-2 and TRBJ2-1, the full variable domain is GAGVSQSPSNKVTEKGKDVELRCDPISGHTALYWYRQSLGQGLEFLIYFQGNSAPDKSGLPSDRFSAERTGGSVSTLTIQRTQQEDSAVYLCASTRGLVRNNEQFFGPGTRLTVL.

CDR3 nucleotide sequence: TGCAGCGTTGAAGGCGAGGGCGACGGGGCCAACGTCCTGACTTTC. Its protein product is CSVEGEGDGANVLTF. The V and J genes are TRBV29-1 and TRBJ2-6, with D perhaps TRBD2 (5 bases). Trimming removed 1 base at V and 4 bases at J, with 11 bases between. CDR1 and CDR2 from the germline V gene are SQVTM and ANQGSEA. The CDR3 totals 15 residues.

The V call is TRBV30, the J call TRBJ1-6; a weak D match, TRBD1 (5 bases). CDR3 length: 13 amino acids. V lost 2 bases and J lost 7, with 9 bases in between. Germline V gives CDR1 GTSNPN, CDR2 SVGIG (reference sequence). CDR3 residues: CAWSRGSNSPLHF. As DNA, the CDR3 is TGTGCCTGGAGTAGGGGATCCAATTCACCCCTCCACTTT.

V gene TRBV19 combines with J gene TRBJ2-6; D is unresolved. Trimming left V 5 bases short and J 5 bases short, with 25 bases between. The CDR3 consists of 19 residues. Per the germline V gene, CDR1 is LNHDA and CDR2 is SQIVND (reference sequence). The CDR3 bases are TGTGCCAGTAGTTTGCTTAAGACAAAATCACAAAGTCGGGCCAACGTCCTGACTTTC. It translates to CASSLLKTKSQSRANVLTF.

This sequence joins TRBV27 and TRBJ2-7; 7 bases are shared with TRBD1. CDR1 and CDR2 (germline): MNHEY, SMNVEV (reference sequence). Germline trimming cut 5 bases from V and 2 bases from J; bases unmatched to any gene: 9. The CDR3 is 15 amino acids. The DNA for the CDR3 is TGTGCCAGCAGTATACAAAGGGACAGTACCTACGAGCAGTACTTC. Translation gives CASSIQRDSTYEQYF.

The J gene is TRBJ2-7, the V gene TRBV6-5, with TRBD1 as a possible D gene (6 bases). The CDR3 sequence is 15 residues long. Germline CDR1 reads MNHEY; CDR2 reads SVGAGI. V shed 5 bases and J shed 2 bases, with 16 bases lying between them. The CDR3 sequence is CASSHTGQIPYEQYF. In nucleotides, the CDR3 is TGTGCCAGCAGTCACACAGGACAGATCCCCTACGAGCAGTACTTC.

This clone was found once. The rearrangement links TRBV18 to TRBJ2-1, with D perhaps given as TRBD1 or TRBD2 (5 bases each). Germline assignment: CDR1 KGHSH and CDR2 LQKENI. Trimming pared 2 bases from V and 5 bases from J, leaving 28 bases between. The CDR3 is made up of 20 amino acids. CDR3 DNA sequence: TGTGCCAGCTCACCAAACAGGTGGCAGGGTCGGGATTTTCGCGACAATGAGCAGTTCTTC. It yields the protein CASSPNRWQGRDFRDNEQFF. The complete variable domain, with remaining parts taken from reference TRBV18 and TRBJ2-1, reads NAGVMQNPRHLVRRRGQEARLRCSPMKGHSHVYWYRQLPEEGLKFMVYLQKENIIDESGMPKERFSAEFPKEGPSILRIQQVVRGDSAAYFCASSPNRWQGRDFRDNEQFFGPGTRLTVL.

This chain connects TRBV18 to TRBJ1-2; 7 nucleotides line up with TRBD1. V shed 6 bases, J shed 5 bases, and the junction held 3 bases outside the gene matches. The CDR3 covers 12 residues. Germline CDR1 is KGHSH and CDR2 is LQKENI. The CDR3 coding sequence is TGTGCCAGCTCGGACAGGCTTTATGGCTACACCTTC. Encoded protein: CASSDRLYGYTF.

This chain links TRBV6-6 with TRBJ1-1; the D gene is possibly TRBD1 (5 bases). Germline V gene sequence: CDR1 MNHNY, CDR2 SVGAGI (reference sequence). V dropped 4 bases and J dropped 5 bases, with 14 bases sitting between them. This CDR3 contains 14 residues. CDR3 coding DNA: TGTGCCAGCAGTTCGGCCGGGGGGAATACTGAAGCTTTCTTT. This codes for CASSSAGGNTEAFF.

This clone has only a few counts. The chain employs TRBV28 and TRBJ1-2, with D tentatively TRBD1 (6 bases). Germline values: CDR1 MDHEN, CDR2 SYDVKM. The CDR3 spans 12 residues. Trimming shortened V by 3 bases and J by 8 bases, and 10 bases separated the two germline ends. This CDR3 is CASSFGTSGYTF. In nucleotides, the CDR3 is TGTGCCAGCAGTTTTGGGACATCGGGCTACACCTTC.

The chain's CDR3 is CASRLAGGITDTQYF. CDR3 DNA sequence: TGTGCCAGCAGGCTAGCGGGGGGAATCACAGATACGCAGTATTTT. This chain links TRBV6-5 with TRBJ2-3; 11 positions match TRBD2. Germline loops: CDR1 MNHEY, CDR2 SVGAGI. V trimming: 6 bases; J trimming: 2 bases; junction bases outside the gene matches: 4. This CDR3 has 15 residues.

This chain joins TRBV19 and TRBJ2-2, with a tentative D call TRBD2 (6 bases). CDR3 length equals 16 residues. CDR1 and CDR2 (germline): LNHDA, SQIVND (reference sequence). Trimming removed 6 bases at V and 2 bases at J, with 16 bases between. The CDR3 reads CASREGTGANTGELFF. CDR3 sequence (DNA): TGTGCCAGTAGGGAGGGTACAGGAGCTAACACCGGGGAGCTGTTTTTT.

The V and J genes are TRBV28 and TRBJ2-7; TRBD2 aligns across 7 bases. The CDR3 length is 12 residues. Germline V gives CDR1 MDHEN, CDR2 SYDVKM. The ends lost 6 bases at V and 5 bases at J; junction bases unmatched: 4. The CDR3 DNA follows: TGTGCCAGCAGGGCGGGGGTTAACGAGCAGTACTTC. Protein: CASRAGVNEQYF.